These 24 T cell receptor beta chains originate from one sample sequenced in a study of T cells expressing NK-cell markers (dated by TCRdb to about 2020). Library preparation used 5' RACE. TCRdb lists the instrument as Illumina HiSeq 2000. TCRdb reprocessed the reads and lists each CDR3 protein sequence as a single entry, with no DNA. Per the sample table, the count is about 160,000 distinct CDR3 sequences. Together, the top ten hold about 19% of the sample. Material for sequencing was blood T cells: a sorted CD56 or NKG2C T cell subset, CD4+ or CD8+ T cells, or bulk PBMC T cells (not recorded which). These receptors all stem from a man between 18 and 69 years old in good health.

CDR3 sequence: CASTLEGVVYEQYF. V usage is TRBV5-1 and J usage is TRBJ2-7; the D call from TCRdb, TRBD1, cannot be confirmed without DNA. CDR1 is SGHRS, CDR2 YFSETQ, per germline. The CDR3 spans 14 residues.

The chain has TRBV27 and TRBJ2-6; TCRdb's assignment of TRBD1 cannot be checked, as there is no DNA. The germline gives CDR1 MNHEY, CDR2 SMNVEV (reference sequence). The CDR3 sequence is 18 residues long. CDR3: CASRFQTGGLSGANVLTF.

The CDR3 here is CASSSGTGGLDYEQYF. The chain links TRBV7-9 to TRBJ2-7; there is no DNA to check the TCRdb D call of TRBD1. Germline CDR1 SEHNR, CDR2 FQNEAQ (reference sequence). The CDR3 is 16 amino acids.

The chain links TRBV2 to TRBJ2-7; checking the TCRdb D call of TRBD1 is not possible without DNA. The CDR3 covers 12 residues. CDR1 and CDR2 (germline): SNHLY, FYNNEI. The CDR3 here is CASGGGEYEQYF.

The CDR3 sequence: CATSRDLGQINEKLFF. This rearrangement joins TRBV15 to TRBJ1-4; TCRdb's D call of TRBD1 is untestable without DNA. Germline V gene data show CDR1 as LNHNV and CDR2 as YYDKDF (reference sequence). This CDR3 has 16 amino acids.

V gene TRBV20-1 combines with J gene TRBJ1-1; the D gene TCRdb calls, TRBD1, cannot be checked with no DNA. Germline V gene lookup returns CDR1 DFQATT and CDR2 SNEGSKA (reference sequence). This CDR3 spans 12 amino acids. CDR3: CSARVGAAEAFF.

V is TRBV11-3 and J is TRBJ2-5; TCRdb reports TRBD1, a call that lacks DNA to check it against. The CDR3 is 17 amino acids. Looked up from germline, CDR1 is SGHNT and CDR2 is YENEEA. The CDR3 is CASSLGIGTPQGETQYF.

The chain links TRBV7-9 to TRBJ2-5. The germline CDR1 and CDR2 sequences are SEHNR and FQNEAQ (reference sequence). This CDR3 is 13 amino acids long. The CDR3 reads CASSFARKETQYF.

The chain recombines TRBV6-1 with TRBJ2-4. This CDR3 region has 15 residues. The germline V gene has CDR1 MNHNS and CDR2 SASEGT. Here the CDR3 reads CASSEAQLAKNIQYF.

The chain combines TRBV7-8 with TRBJ2-3. The length of the CDR3 is 15 residues. CDR1 is SGHVS and CDR2 is FQNEAQ in the germline V gene. CDR3 amino acids: CASSLAETFTDTQYF.

The CDR3 is CSVPGQGFYTF. The chain has TRBV29-1 and TRBJ1-2; the D gene TCRdb calls, TRBD1, cannot be checked with no DNA. CDR1 and CDR2 from the germline V gene are SQVTM and ANQGSEA. The CDR3 length is 11 residues.

The J gene is TRBJ2-3, the V gene TRBV7-9; TCRdb's D gene call, TRBD1, goes unchecked for lack of DNA. Per the germline V gene, CDR1 is SEHNR and CDR2 is FQNEAQ (reference sequence). This CDR3 is built from 13 residues. The CDR3: CASGPLGWDTQYF.

J is TRBJ1-5 and V is TRBV7-9; TCRdb selects TRBD1, and the lack of DNA leaves this call unchecked. Germline values: CDR1 SEHNR, CDR2 FQNEAQ (reference sequence). This CDR3 spans 16 amino acids. This CDR3 is CASSLVGDRANQPQHF.

The gene calls are TRBV28 and TRBJ2-7. The germline V gene has CDR1 MDHEN and CDR2 SYDVKM. There are 11 residues in the CDR3. The CDR3 reads CASNNGYEQYF.

V gene TRBV20-1 combines with J gene TRBJ2-7. CDR1 and CDR2 from the germline V gene are DFQATT and SNEGSKA (reference sequence). The CDR3 is made up of 16 amino acids. CDR3 residues: CSARDLVAGDSYEQYF.

The chain is built from TRBV6-5 and TRBJ1-6; TCRdb proposes TRBD1, but this gene call is untestable without DNA. Germline-derived CDR1 and CDR2 are MNHEY and SVGAGI. The CDR3 runs 16 residues. Here the CDR3 reads CASSYSGSPYNSPLHF.

V gene TRBV27 combines with J gene TRBJ2-3; the TCRdb call, TRBD2, lacks DNA for checking. Germline CDR1 reads MNHEY; CDR2 reads SMNVEV (reference sequence). CDR3 length: 14 amino acids. CDR3: CASSPPAASDTQYF.

The V gene is TRBV5-1, the J gene TRBJ1-4; TCRdb gives TRBD1 as the D gene, but with no DNA this cannot be confirmed. Per germline, CDR1 SGHRS and CDR2 YFSETQ. CDR3 length equals 15 residues. The CDR3 spells CASSLVGTGFEKLFF.

This rearrangement joins TRBV13 to TRBJ2-5. CDR1 and CDR2 (germline): PRHDT, FYEKMQ (reference sequence). This CDR3 has 15 amino acids. Here the CDR3 reads CASSVGLVGQETQYF.

The gene calls are TRBV3-1 and TRBJ2-5; TCRdb gives TRBD1 as the D gene, but with no DNA this cannot be confirmed. The CDR3 has 15 amino acids. CDR1 LGHDT and CDR2 YNNKEL come from the germline V gene (reference sequence). This chain's CDR3 is CASQGPQGGGETQYF.

The V gene is TRBV7-6, the J gene TRBJ2-1; TCRdb returns TRBD1, unconfirmable since there is no DNA. The CDR3 extends over 16 amino acids. Germline V gene data show CDR1 as SGHVS and CDR2 as FNYEAQ. This chain's CDR3 is CASSGRGPETYNEQFF.

The chain couples TRBV28 to TRBJ2-3; the TCRdb D gene call, TRBD1, has no DNA to confirm it. The CDR3 has 17 residues. Germline V gene lookup returns CDR1 MDHEN and CDR2 SYDVKM. CDR3 in amino acids: CASSPTFAVGGTDTQYF.

This rearrangement joins TRBV2 to TRBJ2-7; TCRdb indicates TRBD1, and absent DNA this call remains unverified. Germline assignment: CDR1 SNHLY and CDR2 FYNNEI. This CDR3 has 15 amino acids. The CDR3 loop is CASSEGGTGIYEQYF.

The J gene is TRBJ2-3, the V gene TRBV28; without DNA, the TCRdb call of TRBD2 cannot be checked. This CDR3 is built from 14 residues. Germline lookup yields CDR1 MDHEN and CDR2 SYDVKM. CDR3 residues: CASMALREADTQYF.